This entry is about one T cell receptor (beta chain). There are 15 residues in the CDR3. V was pared by 5 bases and J by 6 bases, with 19 bases between. The germline gives CDR1 SGHTA, CDR2 FQGNSA. This entry belongs to a study of shared clonotypes between healthy human individuals. Profiled with immunoSEQ multiplex PCR; TCRdb holds only in-frame clones, not every one. In the table there are 450,000 to 500,000 clones, about 78% of which are singletons. Sequencing was performed on PBMCs. This TCR was sampled from a woman between 40 and 55 years old in good health. Some clones in this sample may be carry-over from other donors' samples. The V gene is TRBV7-2, the J gene TRBJ1-2, with D possibly being TRBD1 (5 bases). The CDR3 region is CASSPGGVKVDGYTF. CDR3 sequence (DNA): TGTGCCAGCAGCCCCGGAGGGGTTAAGGTGGATGGCTACACCTTC.